This T cell receptor beta chain was sequenced for a study of CD8+ T cells in alopecia areata. Looking at the study overall: Those treated were given oral tofacitinib at 5 to 10 mg twice daily. Findings and limits, study-wide: Sharing of TCR sequences between patients (possibly for HLA-related reasons) was less clear than in mice. Alphabeta T cells residing in normal skin are also sequenced in scalp samples. Clonality in lesional scalp, especially alopecia totalis/universalis, exceeded that of normal scalp.

Turning to this clone: Its antigen is unidentified.

The germline CDR1 and CDR2 sequences are MRHNA and SNTAGT. This CDR3 has 15 amino acids. Losses at the gene ends were 2 bases for V and 6 bases for J; bases not matched to a gene: 1. Specimens obtained from alopecia areata patients comprised lesional scalp punch biopsies and peripheral blood. It was cDNA, reverse transcribed from extracted RNA, that served as the sequencing template. Here immunoSEQ multiplex PCR was the method, and the copy in TCRdb shows in-frame clones only, minus some. The sample has under 7,500 clones, about 70% seen once. The sequencing used skin, collected at week 0. The receptor was derived from a human donor with alopecia areata. This chain joins TRBV6-4 and TRBJ2-1; 13 bases align to TRBD2. In nucleotides, the CDR3 is TGTGCCAGCAGTGACACTAGCGGGGGGGCCAATGAGCAGTTCTTC. Its protein product is CASSDTSGGANEQFF.